Listed below are T cell receptor beta chains from one sample, sequenced in a study of T cells expressing NK-cell markers. Each CDR3 protein gets one entry in TCRdb, which reprocessed the 5' RACE reads and gives no DNA. The table lists about 170,000 distinct CDR3 sequences. Specimen: blood T cells: a sorted CD56 or NKG2C T cell subset, CD4+ or CD8+ T cells, or bulk PBMC T cells (not recorded which). The source is a man between 18 and 69 years old in good health. Both conserved end residues are part of each CDR3.

V gene	J gene	CDR3 protein
TRBV27	TRBJ1-1	CASSRSDTMDTEAFF
TRBV24-1	TRBJ2-2	CATSGDRDTGELFF
TRBV19	TRBJ2-3	CASSIDQSSTDTQYF
TRBV9	TRBJ2-5	CASSVSSGGQETQYF
TRBV2	TRBJ2-4	CASSDWTETKNIQYF
TRBV7-9	TRBJ2-7	CASSSGQGLDEQYF
TRBV2	TRBJ2-2	CASSGMQRGGHTGELFF
TRBV14	TRBJ2-1	CASSQGSGGRNEQFF
TRBV3-1	TRBJ1-1	CASSQEDGGGSANTEAFF
TRBV7-8	TRBJ2-4	CASSLMAGGRDIQYF
TRBV3-1	TRBJ2-5	CASSQDHPAQDETQYF
TRBV12-3/TRBV12-4	TRBJ1-2	CASSLGRGNGYTF
TRBV15	TRBJ2-5	CATSLILGGQETQYF
TRBV5-6	TRBJ2-1	CASSLGGARLNEQFF
TRBV6-1	TRBJ2-1	CASSGDREGYNEQFF
TRBV19	TRBJ2-3	CASSIGTGEGDTQYF
TRBV15	TRBJ2-1	CATSREPSVYNEQFF
TRBV13	TRBJ2-1	CASSRGRTYNEQFF
TRBV9	TRBJ2-1	CASSVSGQEQFF
TRBV6-2/TRBV6-3	TRBJ1-1	CASISGGWNTEAFF
TRBV29-1	TRBJ1-1	CSVATSSRGTEAFF
TRBV5-1	TRBJ2-2	CASLQSGGGTGELFF
TRBV6-1	TRBJ2-2	CASSPLTGGEDTGELFF
TRBV7-2	TRBJ2-7	CASRGGPSYEQYF
TRBV27	TRBJ2-1	CASRLTSGRNEQFF